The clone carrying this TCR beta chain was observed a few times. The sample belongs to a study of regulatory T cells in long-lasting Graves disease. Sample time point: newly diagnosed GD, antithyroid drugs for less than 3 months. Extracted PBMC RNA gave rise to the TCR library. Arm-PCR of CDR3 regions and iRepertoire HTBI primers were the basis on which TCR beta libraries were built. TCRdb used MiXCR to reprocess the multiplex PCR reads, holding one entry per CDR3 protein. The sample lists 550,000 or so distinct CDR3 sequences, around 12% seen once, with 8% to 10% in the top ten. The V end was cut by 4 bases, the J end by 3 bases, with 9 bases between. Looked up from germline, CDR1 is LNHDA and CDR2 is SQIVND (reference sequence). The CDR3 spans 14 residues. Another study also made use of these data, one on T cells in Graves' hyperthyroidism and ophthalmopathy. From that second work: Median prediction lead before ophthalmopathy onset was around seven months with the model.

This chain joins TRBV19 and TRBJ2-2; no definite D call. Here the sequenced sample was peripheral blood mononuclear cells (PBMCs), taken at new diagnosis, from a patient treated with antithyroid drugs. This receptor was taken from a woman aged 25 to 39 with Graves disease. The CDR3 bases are TGTGCCAGTAGTACCTCTCGGTACACCGGGGAGCTGTTTTTT. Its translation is CASSTSRYTGELFF.